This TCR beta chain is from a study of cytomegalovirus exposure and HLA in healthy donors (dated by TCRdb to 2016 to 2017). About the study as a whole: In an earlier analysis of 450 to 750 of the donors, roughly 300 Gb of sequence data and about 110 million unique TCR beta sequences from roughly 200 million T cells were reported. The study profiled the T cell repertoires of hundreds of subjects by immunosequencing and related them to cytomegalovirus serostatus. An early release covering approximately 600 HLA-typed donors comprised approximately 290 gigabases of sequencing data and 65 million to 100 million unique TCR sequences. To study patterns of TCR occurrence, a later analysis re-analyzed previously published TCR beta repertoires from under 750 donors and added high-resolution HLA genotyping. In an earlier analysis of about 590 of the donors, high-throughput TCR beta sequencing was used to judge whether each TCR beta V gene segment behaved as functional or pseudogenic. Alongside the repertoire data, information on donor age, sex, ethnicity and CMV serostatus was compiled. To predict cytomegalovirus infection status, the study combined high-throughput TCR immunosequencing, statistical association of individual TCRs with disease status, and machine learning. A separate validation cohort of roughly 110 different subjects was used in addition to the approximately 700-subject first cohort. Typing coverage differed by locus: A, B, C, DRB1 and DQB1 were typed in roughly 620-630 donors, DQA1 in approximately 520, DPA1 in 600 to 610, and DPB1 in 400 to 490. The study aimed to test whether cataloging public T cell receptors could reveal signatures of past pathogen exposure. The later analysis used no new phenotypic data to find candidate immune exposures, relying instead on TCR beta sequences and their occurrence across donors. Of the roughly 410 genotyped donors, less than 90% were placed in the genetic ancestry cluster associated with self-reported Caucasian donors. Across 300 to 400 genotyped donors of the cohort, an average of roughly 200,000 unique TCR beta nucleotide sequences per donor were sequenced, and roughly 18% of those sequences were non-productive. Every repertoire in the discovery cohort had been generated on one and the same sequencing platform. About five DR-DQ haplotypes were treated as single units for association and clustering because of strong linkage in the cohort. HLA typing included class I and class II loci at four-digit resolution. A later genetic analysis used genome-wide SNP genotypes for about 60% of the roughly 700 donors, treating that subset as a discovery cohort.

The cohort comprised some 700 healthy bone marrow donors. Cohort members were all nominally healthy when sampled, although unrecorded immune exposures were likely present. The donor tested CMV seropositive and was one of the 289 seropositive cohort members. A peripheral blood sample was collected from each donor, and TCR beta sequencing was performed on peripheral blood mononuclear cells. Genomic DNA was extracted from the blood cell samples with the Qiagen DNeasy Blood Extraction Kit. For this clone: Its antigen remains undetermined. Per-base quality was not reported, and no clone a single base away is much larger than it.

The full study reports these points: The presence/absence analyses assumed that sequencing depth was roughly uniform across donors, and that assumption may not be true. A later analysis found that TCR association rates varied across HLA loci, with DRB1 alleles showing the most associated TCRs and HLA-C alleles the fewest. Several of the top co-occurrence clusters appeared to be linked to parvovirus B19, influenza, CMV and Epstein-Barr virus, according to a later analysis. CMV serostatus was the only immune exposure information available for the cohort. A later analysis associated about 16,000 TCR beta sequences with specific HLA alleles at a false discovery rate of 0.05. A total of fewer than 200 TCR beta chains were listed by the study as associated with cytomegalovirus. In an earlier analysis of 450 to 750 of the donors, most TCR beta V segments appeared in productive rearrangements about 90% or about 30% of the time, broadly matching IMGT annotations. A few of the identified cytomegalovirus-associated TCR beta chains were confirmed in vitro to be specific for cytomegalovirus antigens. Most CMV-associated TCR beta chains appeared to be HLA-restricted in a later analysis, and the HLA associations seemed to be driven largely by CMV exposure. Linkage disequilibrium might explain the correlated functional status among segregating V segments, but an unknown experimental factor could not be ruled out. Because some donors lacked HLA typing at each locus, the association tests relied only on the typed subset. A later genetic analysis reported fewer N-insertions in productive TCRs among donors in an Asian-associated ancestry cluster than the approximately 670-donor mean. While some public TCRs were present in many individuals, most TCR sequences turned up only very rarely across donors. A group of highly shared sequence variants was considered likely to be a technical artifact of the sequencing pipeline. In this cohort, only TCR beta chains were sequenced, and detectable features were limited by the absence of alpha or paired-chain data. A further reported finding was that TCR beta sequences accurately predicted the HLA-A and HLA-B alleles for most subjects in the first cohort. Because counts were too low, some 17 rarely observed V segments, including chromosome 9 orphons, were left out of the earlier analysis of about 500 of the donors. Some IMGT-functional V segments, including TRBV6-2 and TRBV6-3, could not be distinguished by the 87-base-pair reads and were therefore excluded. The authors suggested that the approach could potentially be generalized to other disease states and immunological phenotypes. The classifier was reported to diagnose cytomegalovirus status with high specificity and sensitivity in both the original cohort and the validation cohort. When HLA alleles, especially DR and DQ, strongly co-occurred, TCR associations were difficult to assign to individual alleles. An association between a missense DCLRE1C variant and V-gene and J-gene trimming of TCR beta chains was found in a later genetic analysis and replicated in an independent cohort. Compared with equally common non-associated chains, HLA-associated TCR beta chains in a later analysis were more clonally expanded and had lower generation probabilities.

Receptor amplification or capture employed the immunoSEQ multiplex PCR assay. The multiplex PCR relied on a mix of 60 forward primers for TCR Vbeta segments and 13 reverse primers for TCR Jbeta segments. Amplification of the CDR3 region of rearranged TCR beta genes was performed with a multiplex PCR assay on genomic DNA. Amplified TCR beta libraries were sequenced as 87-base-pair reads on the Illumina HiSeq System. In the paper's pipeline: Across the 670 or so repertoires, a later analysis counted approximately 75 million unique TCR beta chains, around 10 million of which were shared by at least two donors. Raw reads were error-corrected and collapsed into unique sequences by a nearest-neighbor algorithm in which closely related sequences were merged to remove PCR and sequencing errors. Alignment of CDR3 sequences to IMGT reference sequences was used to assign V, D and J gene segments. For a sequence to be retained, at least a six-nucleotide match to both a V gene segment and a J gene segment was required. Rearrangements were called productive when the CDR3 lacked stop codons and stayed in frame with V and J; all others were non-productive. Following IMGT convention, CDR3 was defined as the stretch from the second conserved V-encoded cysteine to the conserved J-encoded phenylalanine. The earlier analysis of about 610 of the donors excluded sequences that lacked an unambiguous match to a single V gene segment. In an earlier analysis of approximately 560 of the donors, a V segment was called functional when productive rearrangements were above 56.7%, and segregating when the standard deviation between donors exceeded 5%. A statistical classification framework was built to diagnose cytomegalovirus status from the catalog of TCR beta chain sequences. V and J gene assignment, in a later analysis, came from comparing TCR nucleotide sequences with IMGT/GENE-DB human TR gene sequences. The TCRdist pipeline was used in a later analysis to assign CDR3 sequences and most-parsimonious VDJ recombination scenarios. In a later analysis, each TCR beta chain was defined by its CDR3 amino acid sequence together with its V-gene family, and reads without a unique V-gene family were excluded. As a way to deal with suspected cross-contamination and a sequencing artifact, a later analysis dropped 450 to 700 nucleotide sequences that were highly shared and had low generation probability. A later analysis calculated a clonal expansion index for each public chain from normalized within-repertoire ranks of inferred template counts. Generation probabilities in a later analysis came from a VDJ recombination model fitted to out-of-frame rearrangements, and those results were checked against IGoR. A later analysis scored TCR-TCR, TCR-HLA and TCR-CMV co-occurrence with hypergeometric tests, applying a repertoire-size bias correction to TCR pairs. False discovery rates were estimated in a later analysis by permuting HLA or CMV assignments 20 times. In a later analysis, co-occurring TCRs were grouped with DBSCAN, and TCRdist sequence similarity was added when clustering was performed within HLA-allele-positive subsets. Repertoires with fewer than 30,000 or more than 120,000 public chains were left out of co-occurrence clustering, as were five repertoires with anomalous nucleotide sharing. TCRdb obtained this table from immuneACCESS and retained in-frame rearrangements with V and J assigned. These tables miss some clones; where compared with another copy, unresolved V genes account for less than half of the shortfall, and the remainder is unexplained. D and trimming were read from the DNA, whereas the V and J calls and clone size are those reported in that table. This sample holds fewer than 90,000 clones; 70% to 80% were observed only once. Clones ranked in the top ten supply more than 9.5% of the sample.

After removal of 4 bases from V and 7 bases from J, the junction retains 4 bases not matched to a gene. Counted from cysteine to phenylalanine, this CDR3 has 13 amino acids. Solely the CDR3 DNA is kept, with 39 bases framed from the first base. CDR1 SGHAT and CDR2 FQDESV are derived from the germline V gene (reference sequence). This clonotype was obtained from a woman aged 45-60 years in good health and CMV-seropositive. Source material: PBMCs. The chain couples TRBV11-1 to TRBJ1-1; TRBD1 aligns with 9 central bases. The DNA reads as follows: TGTGCCAGCAGCTGGACAGGGGTAGGTGAAGCTTTCTTT. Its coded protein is CASSWTGVGEAFF.